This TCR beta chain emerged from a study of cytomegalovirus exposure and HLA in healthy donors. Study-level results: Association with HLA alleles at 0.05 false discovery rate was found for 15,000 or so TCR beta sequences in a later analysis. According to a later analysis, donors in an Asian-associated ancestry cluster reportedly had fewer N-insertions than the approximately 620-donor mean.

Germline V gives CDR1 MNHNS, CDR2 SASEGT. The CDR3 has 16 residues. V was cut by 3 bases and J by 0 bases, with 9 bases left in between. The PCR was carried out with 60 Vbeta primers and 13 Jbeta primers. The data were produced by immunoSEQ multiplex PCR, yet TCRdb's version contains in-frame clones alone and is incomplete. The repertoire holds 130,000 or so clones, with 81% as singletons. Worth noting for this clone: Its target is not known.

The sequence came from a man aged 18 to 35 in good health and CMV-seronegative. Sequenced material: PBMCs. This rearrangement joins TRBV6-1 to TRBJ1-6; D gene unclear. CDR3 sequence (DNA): TGTGCCAGCAGTGAGGCGGGGAGCTCCTATAATTCACCCCTCCACTTT. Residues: CASSEAGSSYNSPLHF.